The source of this T cell receptor (beta chain) is a study of cytomegalovirus exposure and HLA in healthy donors. Broader study findings: As confirmed in vitro, a few CMV-associated chains were specific for CMV antigens.

This clone occurred a few times. The antigen remains undetermined. Trimming removed 4 bases from V and 5 bases from J, with 18 bases in between. Germline lookup yields CDR1 SGDLS and CDR2 YYNGEE. This CDR3 comprises 15 residues. Measured with immunoSEQ multiplex PCR; TCRdb has only the in-frame clones, and not every one. Of 150,000 or so clones in the sample, 84% were seen once. The sample consisted of PBMCs. This receptor was obtained from a man aged 25 to 45 in good health and CMV-seropositive. The V gene is TRBV9, the J gene TRBJ1-2; D may be TRBD1 (6 bases). CDR3 DNA: TGTGCCAGCAGCTTCACAGGGCAGTTGGGTTATGGCTACACCTTC. It codes for CASSFTGQLGYGYTF.